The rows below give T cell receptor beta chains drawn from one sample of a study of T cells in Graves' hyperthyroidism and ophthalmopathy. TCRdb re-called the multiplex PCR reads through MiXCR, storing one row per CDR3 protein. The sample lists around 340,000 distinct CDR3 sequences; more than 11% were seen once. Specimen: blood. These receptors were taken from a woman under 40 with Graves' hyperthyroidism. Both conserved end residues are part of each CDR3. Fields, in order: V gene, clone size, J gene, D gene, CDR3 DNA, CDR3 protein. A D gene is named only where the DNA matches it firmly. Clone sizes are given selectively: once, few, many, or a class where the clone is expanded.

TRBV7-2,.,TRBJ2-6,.,TGTGCCAGCAGCCAAGCCCATGTGAGCTCTGGGGCCAACGTCCTGACTTTC,CASSQAHVSSGANVLTF
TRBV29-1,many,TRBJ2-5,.,TGCAGCGTTATTCCGGGAGAGACCCAGTACTTC,CSVIPGETQYF
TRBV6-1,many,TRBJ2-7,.,TGTGCCAGCAGTGAACGGAGCGAGCAGTACTTC,CASSERSEQYF
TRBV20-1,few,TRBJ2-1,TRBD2,TGCAGTGCTAGAAGAAGCGGGAGGTCGAGCTCCTACAATGAGCAGTTCTTC,CSARRSGRSSSYNEQFF
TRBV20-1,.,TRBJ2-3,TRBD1,TGCAGTGCCACTACAGGGGGATGGAGGGCCGGGGCAGATACGCAGTATTTT,CSATTGGWRAGADTQYF
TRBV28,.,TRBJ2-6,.,TGTGCCACCCCCGCGGAGAGCTCTGGGGCCAACGTCCTGACTTTC,CATPAESSGANVLTF
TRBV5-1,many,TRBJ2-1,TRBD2,TGCGCCAGCAGCGCGTCCGGGACTAGCGGGGTAAATGAGCAGTTCTTC,CASSASGTSGVNEQFF
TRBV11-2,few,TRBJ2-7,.,TGTGCCAGCAGCTTGCAGGGATACGCCTCCTACGAGCAGTACTTC,CASSLQGYASYEQYF
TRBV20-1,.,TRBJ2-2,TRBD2,TGCAGTGCTAGAGATGGAGCGGGAGGGATCGGGGAGCTGTTTTTT,CSARDGAGGIGELFF
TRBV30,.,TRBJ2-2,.,TGTGCCTGGAGTGTACCCGGGGAGCTGTTTTTT,CAWSVPGELFF
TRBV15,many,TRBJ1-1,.,TGTGCCACCAGCAGTCTGGACAGCATGAACACTGAAGCTTTCTTT,CATSSLDSMNTEAFF
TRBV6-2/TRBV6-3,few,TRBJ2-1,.,TGTGCCAGCATGGACCTTTCCTACAATGAGCAGTTCTTC,CASMDLSYNEQFF
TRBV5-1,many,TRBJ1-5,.,TGCGCCAGCAGCTTGGACGGGGGGGATCAGCCCCAGCATTTT,CASSLDGGDQPQHF
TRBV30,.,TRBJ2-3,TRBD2,TGTGCCTGGGGGAGGGCCGGAGATACGCAGTATTTT,CAWGRAGDTQYF
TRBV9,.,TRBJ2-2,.,TGTGCCAGCAGCGTACGGTCGGGGGAGCTGTTTTTT,CASSVRSGELFF
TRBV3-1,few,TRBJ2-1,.,TGTGCCAGCAGCCAAGATGGCACTAAACACAATGAGCAGTTCTTC,CASSQDGTKHNEQFF
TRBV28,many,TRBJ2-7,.,TGTGCCAGCAGCCACATTCCAATCATCAGGGACCACGAGCAGTACTTC,CASSHIPIIRDHEQYF
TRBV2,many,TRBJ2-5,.,TGTGCCAGCAGTGGAGCCTGGTCAGGAGAGACCCAGTACTTC,CASSGAWSGETQYF
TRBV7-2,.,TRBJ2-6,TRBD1,TGTGCCAGCAGCTTAGTGGGAACAGGGGGCGCTGGGGCCAACGTCCTGACTTTC,CASSLVGTGGAGANVLTF
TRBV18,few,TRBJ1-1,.,TGTGCCAGCTCACCACCGAAGGGGAACACTGAAGCTTTCTTT,CASSPPKGNTEAFF
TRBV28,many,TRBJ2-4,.,TGTGCCAGCAGTTTCATTTCCAAGGCGAGGGCCAAAAACATTCAGTACTTC,CASSFISKARAKNIQYF
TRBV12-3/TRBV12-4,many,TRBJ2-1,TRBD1,TGTGCCACCCAGATCGACAGGGGGCGAGTTGAGCAGTTCTTC,CATQIDRGRVEQFF
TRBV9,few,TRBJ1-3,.,TGTGCCAGCAGCGTAGGGGGAACAGTCAGCGGAAACACCATATATTTT,CASSVGGTVSGNTIYF
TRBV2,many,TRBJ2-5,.,TGTGCCAGCAGTGAATCGGCAGGCGGCTGGACGTACCAAGAGACCCAGTACTTC,CASSESAGGWTYQETQYF
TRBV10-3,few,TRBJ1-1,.,TGTGCCATCAGTACCTTAGGGAACACTGAAGCTTTCTTT,CAISTLGNTEAFF
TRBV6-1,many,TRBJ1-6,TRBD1,TGTGCCAGCAGTAAGACAGGGGGGAACTCACCCCTCCACTTT,CASSKTGGNSPLHF
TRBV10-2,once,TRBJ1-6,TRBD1,TGCGCCAGCAGTGGGGACAGAAATTCACCCCTCCGCTTT,CASSGDRNSPLRF
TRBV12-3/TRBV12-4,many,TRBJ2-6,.,TGTGCCAGCAGTTGGAAATTTGGCTCTGGGGCCAACGTCCTGACTTTC,CASSWKFGSGANVLTF
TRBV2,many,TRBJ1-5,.,TGTGCCAGCAGTGGGGAAAGCAATCAGCCCCAGCATTTT,CASSGESNQPQHF
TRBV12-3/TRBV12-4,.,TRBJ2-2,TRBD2,TGTGCCAGCAGTCCCTTACCAGCGGGGAGAACCGGGGAGCTGTTTTTT,CASSPLPAGRTGELFF
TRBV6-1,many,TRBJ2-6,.,TGTGCCAGCAGTGAGACAGGGGCCAACGTCCTGACTTTC,CASSETGANVLTF
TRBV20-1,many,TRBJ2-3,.,TGCAGTGCTACCCTCACAGATACGCAGTATTTT,CSATLTDTQYF
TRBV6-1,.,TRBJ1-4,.,TGTGCCAGCAGGATACAAAGCGAAAAACTGTTTTTT,CASRIQSEKLFF
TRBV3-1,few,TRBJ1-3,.,TGTGCCAGCAGCCAAGATGCCAGGAATGGAAACACCATATATTTT,CASSQDARNGNTIYF
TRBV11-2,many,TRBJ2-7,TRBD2,TGTGCCAGCAGCTTAGATACCGGGGGGACCTACGAGCAGTACTTC,CASSLDTGGTYEQYF
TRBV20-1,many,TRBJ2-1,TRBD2,TGCAGTGCCCCAGCCGGGACTAGCAACAATGAGCAGTTCTTC,CSAPAGTSNNEQFF
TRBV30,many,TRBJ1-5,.,TGTGCCTGGAGCCGGGACTTAGGTGAGCCCCAGCATTTT,CAWSRDLGEPQHF
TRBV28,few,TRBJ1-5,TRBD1,TGTGCCAGCACTTTGACAGGGAACAATCAGCCCCAGCATTTT,CASTLTGNNQPQHF
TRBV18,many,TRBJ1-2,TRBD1,TGTGCCAGCTCACTCCGGGACAGGGATTATGGCTACACCTTC,CASSLRDRDYGYTF
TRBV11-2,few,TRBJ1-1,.,TGTGCCAGCAGCTTAGATCAAGGCACCGACGCTTTCTTT,CASSLDQGTDAFF
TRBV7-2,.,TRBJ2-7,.,TGTGCCAGCAGCTTAAGGCTAGCTCGCGAGCAGTACTTC,CASSLRLAREQYF